The clone carrying this T cell receptor (beta chain) appeared once. The sample originates from a study of blood T cell repertoires in COVID-19. Turning to the study itself: Samples came from the United States, Italy and Spain, spanning acute and convalescent COVID-19. Sources were T cells, B-cell-depleted T cells, or PBMCs; the material itself was cDNA or gDNA.

Original data processing: Reference gene primer amplification gave estimated nucleated cell counts. Here immunoSEQ multiplex PCR was the method, and the copy in TCRdb shows in-frame clones only, minus some. The V and J calls and clone size are taken from that table; D and trimming were inferred from the DNA. Of over 130,000 clones listed, roughly nine tenths are singletons. Seattle researchers signed up patients amid active infection and tracked them longitudinally. V trimming: 6 bases; J trimming: 0 bases; junction bases outside the gene matches: 7. This CDR3 is 15 amino acids long. Germline CDR1 and CDR2: SQVTM and ANQGSEA.

The source of this sequence is a human donor with COVID-19, enrolled during active disease. The donor label of this sample is uncertain. The material sequenced was peripheral blood. The chain recombines TRBV29-1 with TRBJ2-1; TRBD1 aligns across 8 bases. CDR3 bases: TGCAGCGTCCTGACAGGGGCCTTCTCCTACAATGAGCAGTTCTTC. Protein product: CSVLTGAFSYNEQFF.